The T cell receptor (beta chain) described here comes from a study of shared clonotypes between healthy human individuals. The table lists this clone with many counts. Assay: immunoSEQ multiplex PCR; the TCRdb copy retains only in-frame clones and omits some. Here the sample spans about 470,000 clones, roughly 83% being singletons. CDR1 and CDR2 (germline): SNHLY, FYNNEI. The CDR3 is 14 residues long. The V end was cut by 3 bases, the J end by 0 bases, with 9 bases between. This clonotype originated in a middle-aged woman in good health. Some clones in this sample may be carry-over from other donors' samples. The chain combines TRBV2 with TRBJ2-7; D might be TRBD1 or TRBD2, each matching 6 bases. Material for sequencing was PBMCs. CDR3 nucleotide sequence: TGTGCCAGCAGTGAGGAGGGGGTCTCCTACGAGCAGTACTTC. Its translation: CASSEEGVSYEQYF.